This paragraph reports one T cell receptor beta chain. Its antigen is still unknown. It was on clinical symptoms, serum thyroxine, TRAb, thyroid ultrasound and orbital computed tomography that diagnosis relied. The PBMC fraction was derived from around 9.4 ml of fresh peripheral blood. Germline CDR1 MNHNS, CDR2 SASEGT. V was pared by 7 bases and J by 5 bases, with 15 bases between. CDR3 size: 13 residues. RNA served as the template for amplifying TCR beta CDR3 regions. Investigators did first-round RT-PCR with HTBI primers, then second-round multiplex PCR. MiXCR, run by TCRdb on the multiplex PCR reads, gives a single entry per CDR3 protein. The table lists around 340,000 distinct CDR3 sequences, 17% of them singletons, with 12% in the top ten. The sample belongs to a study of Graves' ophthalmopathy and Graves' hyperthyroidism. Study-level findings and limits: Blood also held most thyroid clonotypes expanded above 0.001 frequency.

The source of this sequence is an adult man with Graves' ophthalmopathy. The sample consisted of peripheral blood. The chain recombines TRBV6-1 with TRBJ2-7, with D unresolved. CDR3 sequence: CASKGVNPNEQYF. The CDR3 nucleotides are TGTGCCAGCAAAGGAGTAAACCCTAACGAGCAGTACTTC.